The sequence of this T cell receptor (beta chain) was determined in a study of T cell changes during pregnancy in multiple sclerosis. Generated by immunoSEQ multiplex PCR, the TCRdb table keeps only in-frame clones and is missing some. The sample shows approximately 48,000 clones, 90% to 95% of them seen only once. The CDR3 loop spans 15 amino acids. V was shortened by 5 bases and J by 2 bases, with 14 bases between the two germline ends. From germline, CDR1 is MNHEY and CDR2 SMNVEV (reference sequence). The chain combines TRBV27 with TRBJ2-3, with D possibly matching TRBD2 (7 bases). The source was CD8+ T cells from peripheral blood mononuclear cells, collected before pregnancy. This receptor was identified in a female donor with multiple sclerosis, enrolled in a pregnancy study. The chain's CDR3 is CASSPYAGATDTQYF. CDR3 coding DNA: TGTGCCAGCAGTCCTTACGCGGGGGCCACAGATACGCAGTATTTT.